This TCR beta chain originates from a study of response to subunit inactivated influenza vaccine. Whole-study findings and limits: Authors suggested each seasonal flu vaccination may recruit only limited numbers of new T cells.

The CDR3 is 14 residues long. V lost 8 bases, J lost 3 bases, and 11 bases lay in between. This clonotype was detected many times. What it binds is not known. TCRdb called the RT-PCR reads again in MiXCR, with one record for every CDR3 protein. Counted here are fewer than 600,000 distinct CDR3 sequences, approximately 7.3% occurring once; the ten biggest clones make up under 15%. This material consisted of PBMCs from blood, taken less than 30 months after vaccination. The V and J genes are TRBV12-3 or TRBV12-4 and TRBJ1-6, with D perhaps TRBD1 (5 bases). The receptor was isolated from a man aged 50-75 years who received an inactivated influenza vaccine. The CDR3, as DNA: TGTGCCAGCCCCGGGGGTTACTATAATTCACCCCTCCACTTT. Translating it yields CASPGGYYNSPLHF.